Each of the 3 T cell receptor beta chains below was sequenced from the same sample in a study of T cell changes during pregnancy in multiple sclerosis (dated by TCRdb to about 2019). Receptors were amplified or captured by the immunoSEQ multiplex PCR assay. In its TCRdb copy, this immuneACCESS table keeps in-frame sequences only and misses some clones. Where compared with another copy, unresolved V genes explain less than half of these, and the others have no known cause. A total of some 37,000 clones appear in this sample, about 90% of them only once. The ten largest clonotypes hold about 0.8% of the sample. The sample in question was CD4+ T cells from peripheral blood mononuclear cells, obtained before pregnancy. The receptors come from a female donor with multiple sclerosis, enrolled in a pregnancy study.

The genes are TRBV5-4 and TRBJ2-5; 7 nucleotides align to TRBD2. Germline V gives CDR1 SGHNT, CDR2 YYREEE (reference sequence). The CDR3 is 17 residues long. V shed 6 bases, J shed 4 bases, and the junction held 18 bases outside the gene matches. The CDR3 is CASKSGGSTIVGETQYF. In nucleotides, the CDR3 is TGTGCCAGCAAGTCGGGCGGGAGTACGATCGTCGGAGAGACCCAGTACTTC.

The V gene is TRBV2, the J gene TRBJ1-2; TRBD1 is a possible D gene (6 bases). The germline CDR1 and CDR2 sequences are SNHLY and FYNNEI. This CDR3 has 19 residues. Trimming shortened V by 0 bases and J by 6 bases, and 26 bases separated the two germline ends. CDR3: CASSEAVGTKTGARDGYTF. CDR3 nucleotide sequence: TGTGCCAGCAGTGAAGCTGTCGGGACAAAAACCGGGGCGAGAGATGGCTACACCTTC.

The rearrangement uses TRBV5-5 and TRBJ2-7; 7 nucleotides match TRBD1. CDR3 size: 14 residues. Germline loops: CDR1 SGHKS, CDR2 YYEKEE (reference sequence). V was pared by 6 bases and J by 0 bases, with 6 bases of the junction left unmatched. The CDR3 DNA sequence: TGTGCCAGCACCAGACAGGGTACCTCCTACGAGCAGTACTTC. It translates to CASTRQGTSYEQYF.